This T cell receptor beta chain was sequenced in a study of T cells in tuberculosis. Turning to the study itself: This South African cohort compared adolescents with or without latent tuberculosis against adults with active tuberculosis.

TCRdb's table, derived via immunoSEQ multiplex PCR, lists solely in-frame clones and lacks some. The sample carries about 43,000 clones, 94% recorded once. Unsorted cryopreserved PBMC were sequenced, averaging around 100,000 T cells per clinical donor. Points on this clone: The junction departs from germline at one end; a sequencing error may be responsible.

The CDR3 has 11 amino acids. Germline V gene lookup returns CDR1 MDHEN and CDR2 SYDVKM. V is TRBV28 and J is TRBJ2-7; D may be TRBD2 (6 bases). The clonotype was recovered from a donor aged 10 to 29 with latent tuberculosis or without tuberculosis infection. Some clones in this sample may be carry-over from other donors' samples. The specimen sequenced was PBMCs. The CDR3 DNA follows: TGTGCCAGCTTCAACGGGAGTCATGTCCACTTC. Amino acid sequence: CASFNGSHVHF.